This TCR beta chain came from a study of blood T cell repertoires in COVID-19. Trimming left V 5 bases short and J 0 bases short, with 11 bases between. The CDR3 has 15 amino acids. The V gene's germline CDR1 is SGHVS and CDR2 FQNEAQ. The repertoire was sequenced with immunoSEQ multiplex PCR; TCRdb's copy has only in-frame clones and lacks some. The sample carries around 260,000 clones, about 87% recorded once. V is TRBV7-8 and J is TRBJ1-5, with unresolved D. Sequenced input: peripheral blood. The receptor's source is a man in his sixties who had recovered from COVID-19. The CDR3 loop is CASSRTGNSNQPQHF. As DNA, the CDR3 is TGTGCCAGCAGCCGGACGGGGAATAGCAATCAGCCCCAGCATTTT.